Below are 8 T cell receptor beta chains sequenced from a single sample in a study of cytomegalovirus exposure and HLA in healthy donors. The PCR was carried out with 60 Vbeta primers and 13 Jbeta primers. The protocol was immunoSEQ multiplex PCR, while the TCRdb copy is restricted to in-frame clones and leaves out a portion. The sample has about 180,000 clones; just over 75% are singletons. The specimen was PBMCs. The receptors shown here come from a man aged 18 to 29 in good health and CMV-seronegative.

This clone has only a few counts. The rearrangement links TRBV10-3 to TRBJ2-7; tentative D call: TRBD1 (5 bases). Deletions cut 5 bases from V and 4 bases from J, with 9 bases between. The CDR3 is 12 residues long. The germline gives CDR1 ENHRY, CDR2 SYGVKD. CDR3 sequence: CAISPTEYEQYF. As DNA, the CDR3 is TGTGCCATCAGTCCGACAGAGTACGAGCAGTACTTC.

The V and J genes are TRBV27 and TRBJ2-2; D unresolved. The CDR3 sequence is 14 residues long. Germline CDR1 is MNHEY and CDR2 is SMNVEV (reference sequence). Trimming cost V 6 bases and J 3 bases, with 11 bases left between them. The CDR3 spells CASSLVGYTGELFF. The CDR3 coding sequence is TGTGCCAGCAGCCTGGTCGGTTACACCGGGGAGCTGTTTTTT.

A single count supports this clone. CDR3 nucleotides: TGTGCCAGCACCGTGACTAGCGGGGGGGTCTATGAGCAGTTCTTC. It translates to CASTVTSGGVYEQFF. The rearrangement links TRBV27 to TRBJ2-1; TRBD2 agrees at 14 bases. This CDR3 is 15 amino acids long. Trimming at V came to 7 bases and at J to 8 bases, leaving 7 bases not matched to a gene. Germline lookup yields CDR1 MNHEY and CDR2 SMNVEV (reference sequence).

The V and J genes are TRBV7-3 and TRBJ2-3; TRBD2 matches at 11 bases. CDR1 and CDR2 (germline): SGHTA, FQGTGA. The CDR3 extends over 15 amino acids. Trimming at V came to 3 bases and at J to 2 bases, leaving 1 base not matched to a gene. CDR3 nucleotides: TGTGCCAGCAGCTTGACTAGCGGGAACACAGATACGCAGTATTTT. Residues: CASSLTSGNTDTQYF.

The gene calls are TRBV12-5 and TRBJ1-6, with TRBD1 identical over 9 bases. Germline CDR1 and CDR2: LGHNT and FRNRAP. This CDR3 has 15 residues. J lost 8 bases, V lost 6 bases, and 8 bases had no gene match. CDR3 sequence reads: CASGTGQGRDSPLHF. The DNA of the CDR3 is TGTGCTAGTGGAACCGGACAGGGGCGTGATTCACCCCTCCACTTT.

In this sample, this clone turned up once. The V gene is TRBV5-8, the J gene TRBJ2-7, with 9 bases that match TRBD2. The V gene end was trimmed by 1 base and the J gene end by 6 bases; junction bases not matched to a gene: 8. Germline CDR1 reads SGHTS; CDR2 reads YDEGEE. The CDR3 totals 15 residues. The CDR3 reads CASSLILAGESEQYF. The CDR3 DNA sequence: TGTGCCAGCAGCTTGATTTTAGCGGGAGAGTCCGAGCAGTACTTC.

This clone was detected only a few times. This sequence joins TRBV7-8 and TRBJ2-7; D remains unclear. Germline values: CDR1 SGHVS, CDR2 FQNEAQ. Trimming cost V 5 bases and J 3 bases, with 11 bases left between them. The CDR3 consists of 13 residues. CDR3 protein: CASSRIRSYEQYF. CDR3 in DNA: TGTGCCAGCAGCCGAATCAGAAGCTACGAGCAGTACTTC. Full variable domain (outside the CDR3, taken from reference TRBV7-8 and TRBJ2-7): GAGVSQSPRYKVAKRGQDVALRCDPISGHVSLFWYQQALGQGPEFLTYFQNEAQLDKSGLPSDRFFAERPEGSVSTLKIQRTQQEDSAVYLCASSRIRSYEQYFGPGTRLTVT.

The rearrangement joins TRBV7-8 to TRBJ1-1; D perhaps matches TRBD1 (5 bases). This CDR3 region has 14 residues. The V gene lost 5 bases and the J gene lost 1 base, with 11 bases spanning the gap. Germline V gene data show CDR1 as SGHVS and CDR2 as FQNEAQ. The CDR3 region is CASSAGLWNTEAFF. CDR3 DNA: TGTGCCAGCAGCGCGGGACTCTGGAACACTGAAGCTTTCTTT.